This TCR beta chain came from a study of blood T cell repertoires in COVID-19 (dated by TCRdb to 2018 to 2021). Regarding the complete study: Collaborator samples came from the United States, Italy and Spain and covered acute and convalescent phases of COVID-19. The repertoires were released in a freely available public database meant as a resource for research on the immune response to SARS-CoV-2. The material from the prospective study consisted of cDNA or gDNA derived from T cells, B-cell-depleted T cells, or PBMCs. Subjects who had been exposed to COVID-19, were actively infected with it, or had recovered from it provided the deeply sampled blood TCRbeta repertoires that made up the dataset. HLA class I and class II types, where available, came from metadata supplied by the sample provider rather than from assay-based typing. The sample metadata nearly always contained a de-identified subject ID, COVID-19 status, age in years and sex. Samples were obtained from the ongoing ImmuneRACE study (first 160 participants) and from about 1,300 subjects provided by 6 global collaborators.

V loses 4 bases of germline sequence and J loses 7 bases, and the interval between the two ends is 8 bases. From cysteine to phenylalanine, the CDR3 is 13 amino acids long. Only the CDR3 DNA stays, 39 bases, in frame from base 1. Taken from the germline V gene (reference sequence), the CDR1 and CDR2 loops are LNHDA and SQIVND. Remarks on this clone: Its antigen is not yet known. No base qualities exist here, and no much larger clone lies one base off it.

Collaborating institutions collected whole blood in K2EDTA tubes following their own protocols. For TCRbeta analysis, collaborators shipped samples as frozen whole blood, isolated PBMCs, or DNA extracted from either of those sample types. Results the study describes overall, beyond this receptor: The amount of clinical and demographic metadata varied by source and participant and was provided uncurated.

The immunoSEQ Assay, a bias-controlled multiplex PCR, was used to amplify TCRbeta CDR3 regions from genomic DNA. Turning to the authors' computational methods: The number of nucleated cells in each sample was estimated from the amplification of reference gene primers within the assay. To quantify the absolute abundance of each unique TCRbeta CDR3 rearrangement, sequence reads were collapsed and filtered. For each sample, productive Simpson clonality was calculated as the square root of Simpson's diversity index over productive rearrangements. Not all clones reach the TCRdb copy of this immuneACCESS table, which keeps in-frame sequences only. Checked studies attribute under half of the gap to unresolved V genes and leave the rest unexplained. The V and J calls and clone size come from that table; D and trimming were worked out from the DNA. The sample data list roughly 120,000 clones, and nearly 90% of these were observed just once. Together, the top ten hold 4.8% of the sample.

The V and J segments used are TRBV19 and TRBJ1-6; a weak D assignment points to TRBD1 (5 bases agree). The sequenced sample was peripheral blood. This TCR was recovered from a human donor in a cohort sampled during active COVID-19. The CDR3 protein is CASSTGFNSPLHF. The base sequence is TGTGCCAGTAGTACAGGGTTCAATTCACCCCTCCACTTT.